Following are 17 T cell receptor beta chains from one sample sequenced in a study of blood T cell repertoires in COVID-19. Sequencing was performed with immunoSEQ multiplex PCR; in TCRdb, only in-frame clones are kept and a portion is missing. Seen here are about 76,000 clones, roughly 85% observed once, and the top ten hold 9.5% to 12%. Sample: peripheral blood. These receptor sequences come from a man in his sixties with COVID-19, enrolled during active disease.

The chain is built from TRBV13 and TRBJ2-1; D unclear. Germline CDR1 is PRHDT and CDR2 is FYEKMQ (reference sequence). The V end was cut by 3 bases, the J end by 7 bases, with 10 bases between. The CDR3 loop spans 13 amino acids. CDR3 region: CASSFYSLNEQFF. CDR3 DNA: TGTGCCAGCAGCTTTTATTCGCTAAATGAGCAGTTCTTC.

This chain connects TRBV2 to TRBJ2-7, with 11 bases lining up with TRBD2. This CDR3 is built from 14 residues. The germline V gene encodes CDR1 SNHLY and CDR2 FYNNEI. V dropped 2 bases and J dropped 7; count of bases not matched to a gene: 4. CDR3 sequence (DNA): TGTGCCAGCAGTGAACAACTAGCGGGGGATGAGCAGTACTTC. Its protein is CASSEQLAGDEQYF.

CDR3 amino acids: CASSLGQLNEKLFF. The DNA for the CDR3 is TGCGCCAGCAGCCTGGGACAGCTTAATGAAAAACTGTTTTTT. The chain combines TRBV4-1 with TRBJ1-4, with TRBD1 matching 7 bases. This CDR3 has 14 residues. V lost 4 bases to trimming and J lost 4 bases; unmatched junction nucleotides: 3. Germline V lookup: CDR1 MGHRA, CDR2 YSYEKL.

The gene calls are TRBV7-2 and TRBJ1-2; no clear D. Germline values: CDR1 SGHTA, CDR2 FQGNSA. The CDR3 covers 17 residues. V was cut by 5 bases and J by 5 bases, with 24 bases left in between. CDR3 residues: CASSPEALPSLRYGYTF. CDR3 DNA sequence: TGTGCCAGCAGCCCTGAGGCACTACCGAGCTTACGGTATGGCTACACCTTC.

CDR3: CAWNSGNYEQYF. CDR3 DNA: TGTGCCTGGAACAGCGGGAACTACGAGCAGTACTTC. The J gene is TRBJ2-7, the V gene TRBV30, with 7 bases lining up with TRBD2. With V trimmed by 4 bases and J by 3 bases, 3 bases remained unmatched. This CDR3 has 12 amino acids. In germline, CDR1 is GTSNPN, CDR2 SVGIG (reference sequence). Filled out from reference TRBV30 and TRBJ2-7, the complete variable domain reads SQTIHQWPATLVQPVGSPLSLECTVEGTSNPNLYWYRQAAGRGLQLLFYSVGIGQISSEVPQNLSASRPQDRQFILSSKKLLLSDSGFYLCAWNSGNYEQYFGPGTRLTVT.

This clone was seen only once. The chain uses TRBV7-7 and TRBJ2-7, with 8 bases lining up with TRBD2. The CDR3 is made up of 15 amino acids. J was trimmed by 5 bases and V by 2 bases; bases with no gene match: 8. The germline gives CDR1 SSHAT, CDR2 FNYEAQ (reference sequence). CDR3: CASSLSSGGTDEQYF. The CDR3, as DNA: TGTGCCAGCAGCTTATCCAGCGGGGGAACGGACGAGCAGTACTTC.

V usage is TRBV27 and J usage is TRBJ2-6; D possibly corresponds to TRBD1 (5 bases). The CDR3 totals 17 residues. V shed 5 bases and J shed 1 base, with 15 bases lying between them. CDR1 is MNHEY and CDR2 is SMNVEV in the germline V gene (reference sequence). CDR3 DNA sequence: TGTGCCAGCAGTGTTCAGGGCCCCCTTTCTGGGGCCAACGTCCTGACTTTC. This translates into CASSVQGPLSGANVLTF.

This chain uses TRBV28 with TRBJ1-2; the D gene is possibly TRBD1 (6 bases). There are 15 residues in the CDR3. V lost 10 bases and J lost 3, with 21 bases in between. CDR1 and CDR2 (germline): MDHEN, SYDVKM. In nucleotides, the CDR3 is TGTGCCATCAGCGGGGGGCCGCCCTCATACTATGGCTACACCTTC. Its translation: CAISGGPPSYYGYTF.

There are a few counts of this clone. The chain recombines TRBV5-1 with TRBJ1-1; unclear D gene. The length of the CDR3 is 14 residues. Trimming left V 3 bases short and J 6 bases short, with 15 bases between. CDR1 SGHRS and CDR2 YFSETQ come from the germline V gene. CDR3 residues: CASSYPREGAEAFF. DNA of the CDR3: TGCGCCAGCAGCTATCCGAGGGAGGGCGCTGAAGCTTTCTTT.

This sequence joins TRBV29-1 and TRBJ2-2, with 7 bases fitting TRBD1. Germline assignment: CDR1 SQVTM and CDR2 ANQGSEA. The CDR3 sequence is 13 residues long. V shed 6 bases, J shed 6 bases, and the junction held 7 bases outside the gene matches. CDR3 protein: CSVFGTVAGELFF. CDR3 DNA sequence: TGCAGCGTATTTGGGACAGTAGCCGGGGAGCTGTTTTTT.

This chain joins TRBV29-1 and TRBJ1-1; TRBD1 matches 7 bases. CDR1 is SQVTM, CDR2 ANQGSEA, per germline. Trimming at V came to 6 bases and at J to 8 bases, leaving 18 bases not matched to a gene. The CDR3 loop spans 15 amino acids. In DNA form, the CDR3 reads TGCAGCGTCGTAAACAGGGGCACGGGTCTGGCCGAAGCTTTCTTT. This translates into CSVVNRGTGLAEAFF.

The rearrangement uses TRBV7-9 and TRBJ2-1; D uncertain. The CDR3 covers 12 residues. Germline assignment: CDR1 SEHNR and CDR2 FQNEAQ (reference sequence). V dropped 3 bases and J dropped 8 bases, with 8 bases sitting between them. CDR3 bases: TGTGCCAGCAGCTTGACTGGATATGAGCAGTTCTTC. This codes for CASSLTGYEQFF.

The chain uses TRBV2 and TRBJ2-1; 9 nucleotides agree with TRBD1. With 5 bases clipped from V and 3 bases from J, the junction kept 5 bases outside the gene matches. The germline V gene has CDR1 SNHLY and CDR2 FYNNEI. CDR3 length: 15 residues. The CDR3 DNA follows: TGTGCCAGCAGTTCCGGGACAGGGAGCTACAATGAGCAGTTCTTC. Translated: CASSSGTGSYNEQFF.

The chain couples TRBV14 to TRBJ1-2; 9 bases line up with TRBD1. Germline V gene data show CDR1 as SGHDN and CDR2 as FVKESK. The CDR3 consists of 15 residues. The V segment lost 3 bases and the J segment 4 bases; nucleotides outside the gene matches: 6. CDR3 DNA: TGTGCCAGCAGCCAGGGGACAGGGCTTTTCTATGGCTACACCTTC. Translating gives CASSQGTGLFYGYTF. The whole variable domain, filled in from reference TRBV14 and TRBJ1-2, reads EAGVTQFPSHSVIEKGQTVTLRCDPISGHDNLYWYRRVMGKEIKFLLHFVKESKQDESGMPNNRFLAERTGGTYSTLKVQPAELEDSGVYFCASSQGTGLFYGYTFGSGTRLTVV.

The rearrangement links TRBV2 to TRBJ2-6; 9 positions agree with TRBD1. CDR3 length equals 17 residues. Looked up from germline, CDR1 is SNHLY and CDR2 is FYNNEI. Trimming at V came to 2 bases and at J to 2 bases, leaving 4 bases not matched to a gene. DNA of the CDR3: TGTGCCAGCAGTGAATTCGGGGACAGGGCTGGGGCCAACGTCCTGACTTTC. Its translation: CASSEFGDRAGANVLTF.

V gene TRBV28 combines with J gene TRBJ2-7, with 9 nucleotides matching TRBD2. Per germline, CDR1 MDHEN and CDR2 SYDVKM. The V and J ends lost 6 bases and 0 bases, in that order; junction bases with no gene match: 6. This CDR3 contains 15 residues. CDR3 coding DNA: TGTGCCAGCAGAATGACTAGCGGTTCCTCCTACGAGCAGTACTTC. As protein: CASRMTSGSSYEQYF.

This chain connects TRBV2 to TRBJ2-1, with D maybe TRBD2 (5 bases). Germline lookup yields CDR1 SNHLY and CDR2 FYNNEI. Trimming shortened V by 2 bases and J by 10 bases, and 9 bases separated the two germline ends. The CDR3 consists of 12 residues. The CDR3 DNA is TGTGCCAGCAGTGAAAGCAGAGGGGAGCAGTTCTTC. It specifies CASSESRGEQFF. The full variable domain, rest sourced from reference TRBV2 and TRBJ2-1, is EPEVTQTPSHQVTQMGQEVILRCVPISNHLYFYWYRQILGQKVEFLVSFYNNEISEKSEIFDDQFSVERPDGSNFTLKIRSTKLEDSAMYFCASSESRGEQFFGPGTRLTVL.